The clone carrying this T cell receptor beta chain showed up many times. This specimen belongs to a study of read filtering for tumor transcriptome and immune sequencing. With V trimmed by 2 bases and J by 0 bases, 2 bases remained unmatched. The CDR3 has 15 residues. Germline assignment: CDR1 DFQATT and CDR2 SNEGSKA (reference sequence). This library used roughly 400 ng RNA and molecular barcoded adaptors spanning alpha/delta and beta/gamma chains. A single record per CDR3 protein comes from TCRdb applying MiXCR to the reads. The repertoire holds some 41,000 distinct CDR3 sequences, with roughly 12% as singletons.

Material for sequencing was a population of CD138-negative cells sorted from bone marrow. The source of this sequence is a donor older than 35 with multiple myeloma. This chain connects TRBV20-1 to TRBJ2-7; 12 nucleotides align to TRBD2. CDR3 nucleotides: TGCAGTGCTAGACGACTAGCGGGGGACTCCTACGAGCAGTACTTC. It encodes CSARRLAGDSYEQYF.